This T cell receptor beta chain was captured in a study of early T cells in non-severe SARS-CoV-2 infection. Study context: Sequenced material consisted of bulk RNA (from unsorted whole blood), and chains were unpaired.

In its sample, this clonotype was seen many times. The target antigen is unknown. The CDR3 has 18 amino acids. The germline V gene encodes CDR1 MGHRA and CDR2 YSYEKL. V was trimmed by 0 bases and J by 1 base, leaving 18 bases between them. Researchers tagged individual cDNA molecules with unique molecular identifiers. TCRdb re-called the 5' RACE reads through MiXCR, storing one row per CDR3 protein. This sample has roughly 97,000 distinct CDR3 sequences, with roughly 9.6% found just once. General study findings and limits: Private and CD4 specificities were missed by VDJdb matching, which favored anti-spike CD8 responses.

Specimen: whole blood, collected at baseline. The receptor was derived from an adult who was a healthcare worker with PCR-confirmed SARS-CoV-2 infection or an uninfected control (not recorded which). The chain uses TRBV4-1 and TRBJ1-1, with D possibly matching TRBD1 (5 bases). The CDR3 region is CASSQDLGRVGKNTEAFF. The CDR3, as DNA: TGCGCCAGCAGCCAAGATCTGGGCAGGGTAGGGAAGAACACTGAAGCTTTCTTT.